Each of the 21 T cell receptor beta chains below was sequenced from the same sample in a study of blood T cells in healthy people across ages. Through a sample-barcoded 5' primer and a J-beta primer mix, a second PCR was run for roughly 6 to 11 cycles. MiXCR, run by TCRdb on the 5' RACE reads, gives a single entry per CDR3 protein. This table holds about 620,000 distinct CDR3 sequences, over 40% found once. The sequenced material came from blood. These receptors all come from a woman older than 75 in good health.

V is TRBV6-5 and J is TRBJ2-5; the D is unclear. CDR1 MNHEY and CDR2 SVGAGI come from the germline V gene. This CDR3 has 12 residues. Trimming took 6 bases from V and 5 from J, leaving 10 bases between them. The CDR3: CASSSIRETQYF. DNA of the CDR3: TGTGCCAGCAGCTCTATTAGGGAGACCCAGTACTTC.

The CDR3 sequence is CASSQQGGYGYTF. As DNA, the CDR3 is TGTGCCAGCAGCCAACAGGGAGGCTATGGCTACACCTTC. The chain uses TRBV4-2 and TRBJ1-2, with D possibly TRBD1 on 5 matching bases. V was clipped by 2 bases and J by 4 bases, with 8 bases between them. There are 13 residues in the CDR3. Germline V gene sequence: CDR1 LGHNA, CDR2 YNFKEQ.

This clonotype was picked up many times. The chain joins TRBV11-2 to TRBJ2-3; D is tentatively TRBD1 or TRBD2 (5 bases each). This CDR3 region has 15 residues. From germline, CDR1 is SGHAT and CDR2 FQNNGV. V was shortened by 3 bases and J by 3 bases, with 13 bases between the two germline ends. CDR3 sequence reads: CASSFPRGLTDTQYF. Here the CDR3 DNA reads TGTGCCAGCAGCTTCCCCCGGGGCCTAACAGATACGCAGTATTTT.

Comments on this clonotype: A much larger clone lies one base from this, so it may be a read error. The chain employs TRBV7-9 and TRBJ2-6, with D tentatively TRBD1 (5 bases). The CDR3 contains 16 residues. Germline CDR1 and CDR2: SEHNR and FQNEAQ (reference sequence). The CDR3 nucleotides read TGTGCCAGCAGCTTTAGCAGAAGCTCTGGGGCCGACGTCCTGACTTTC. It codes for CASSFSRSSGADVLTF.

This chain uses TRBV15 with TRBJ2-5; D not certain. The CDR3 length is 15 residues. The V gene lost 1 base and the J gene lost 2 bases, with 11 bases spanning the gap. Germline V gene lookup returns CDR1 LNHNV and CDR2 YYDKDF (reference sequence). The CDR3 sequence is CATSRGPDLQETQYF. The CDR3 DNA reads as TGTGCCACCAGCAGAGGCCCGGACCTTCAAGAGACCCAGTACTTC.

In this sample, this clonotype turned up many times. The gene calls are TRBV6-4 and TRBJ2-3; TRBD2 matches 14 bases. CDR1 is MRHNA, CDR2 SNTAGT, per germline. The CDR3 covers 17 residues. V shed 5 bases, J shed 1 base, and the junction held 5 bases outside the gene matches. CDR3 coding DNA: TGTGCCAGCAGTACCGGGACTAGCGGGAGTGGCACAGATACGCAGTATTTT. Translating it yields CASSTGTSGSGTDTQYF.

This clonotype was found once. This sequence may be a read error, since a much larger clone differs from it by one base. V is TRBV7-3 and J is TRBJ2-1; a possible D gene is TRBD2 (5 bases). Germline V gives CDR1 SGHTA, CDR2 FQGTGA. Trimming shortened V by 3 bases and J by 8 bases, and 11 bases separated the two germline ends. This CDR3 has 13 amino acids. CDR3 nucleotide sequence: TGTGCCAGCAGCTTCGGAGGAGACGATGAGCAGTTCTTC. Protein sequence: CASSFGGDDEQFF.

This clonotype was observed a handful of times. In nucleotides, the CDR3 is TGTGCCAGCAGTTTAGCATCCGGGACAGGCAACACTGAAGCTTTCTTT. The encoded protein is CASSLASGTGNTEAFF. The genes are TRBV12-3 or TRBV12-4 and TRBJ1-1; 8 positions agree with TRBD1. The CDR3 has 16 residues. V lost 0 bases and J lost 2; bases outside the gene matches: 5.

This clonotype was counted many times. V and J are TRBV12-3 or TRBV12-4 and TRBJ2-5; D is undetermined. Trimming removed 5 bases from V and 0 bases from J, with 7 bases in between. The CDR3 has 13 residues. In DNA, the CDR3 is TGTGCCAGCAGTCTCGACCACCAAGAGACCCAGTACTTC. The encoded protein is CASSLDHQETQYF.

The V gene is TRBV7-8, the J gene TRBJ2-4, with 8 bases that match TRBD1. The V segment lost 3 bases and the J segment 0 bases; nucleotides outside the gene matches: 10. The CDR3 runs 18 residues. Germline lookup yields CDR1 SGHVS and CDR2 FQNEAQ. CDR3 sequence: CASSFDPGQGLAKNIQYF. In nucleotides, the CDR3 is TGTGCCAGCAGCTTCGACCCAGGACAGGGCTTAGCCAAAAACATTCAGTACTTC.

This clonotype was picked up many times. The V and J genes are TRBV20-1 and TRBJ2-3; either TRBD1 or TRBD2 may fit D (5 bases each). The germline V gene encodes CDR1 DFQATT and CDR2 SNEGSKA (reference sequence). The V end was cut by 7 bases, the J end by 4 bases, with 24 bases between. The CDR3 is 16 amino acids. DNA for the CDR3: TGCAGTGGTTGGGGGAATGGACACACCAGCCCAGATACGCAGTATTTT. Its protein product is CSGWGNGHTSPDTQYF.

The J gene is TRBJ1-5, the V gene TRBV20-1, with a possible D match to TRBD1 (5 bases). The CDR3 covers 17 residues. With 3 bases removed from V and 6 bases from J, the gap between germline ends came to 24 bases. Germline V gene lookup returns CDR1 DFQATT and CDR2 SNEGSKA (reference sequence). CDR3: CSARDPGAGTFGQPQHF. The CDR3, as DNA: TGCAGTGCTAGGGACCCCGGGGCAGGGACTTTCGGTCAGCCCCAGCATTTT.

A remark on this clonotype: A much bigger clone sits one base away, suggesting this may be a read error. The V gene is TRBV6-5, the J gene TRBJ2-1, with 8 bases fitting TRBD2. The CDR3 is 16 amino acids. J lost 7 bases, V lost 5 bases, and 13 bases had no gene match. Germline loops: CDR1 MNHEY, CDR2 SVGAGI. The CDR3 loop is CASSHLGRAGENEQFF. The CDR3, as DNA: TGTGCCAGCAGTCACCTAGGACGAGCGGGAGAAAATGAGCAGTTCTTC.

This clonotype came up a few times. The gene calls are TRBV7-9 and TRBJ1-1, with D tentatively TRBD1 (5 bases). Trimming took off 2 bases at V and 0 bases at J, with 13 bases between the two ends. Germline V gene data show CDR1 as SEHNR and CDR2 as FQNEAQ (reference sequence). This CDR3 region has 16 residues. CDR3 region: CASSLQGTGLNTEAFF. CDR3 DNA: TGTGCCAGCAGCTTACAGGGAACAGGATTGAACACTGAAGCTTTCTTT.

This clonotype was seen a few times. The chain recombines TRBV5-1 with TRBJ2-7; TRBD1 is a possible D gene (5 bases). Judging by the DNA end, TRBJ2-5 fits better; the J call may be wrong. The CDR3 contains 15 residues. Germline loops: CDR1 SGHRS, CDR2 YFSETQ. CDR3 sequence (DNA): TGCGCCAGCAGCTTGGACCCCAGACAGTCCGAGACCCAGTACTTC. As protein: CASSLDPRQSETQYF.

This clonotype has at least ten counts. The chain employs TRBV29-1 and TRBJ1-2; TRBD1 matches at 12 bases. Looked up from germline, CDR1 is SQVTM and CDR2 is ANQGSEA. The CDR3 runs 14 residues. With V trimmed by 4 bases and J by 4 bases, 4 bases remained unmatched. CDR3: CSVGDRGQGYGYTF. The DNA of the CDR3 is TGCAGCGTTGGGGACAGGGGGCAAGGCTATGGCTACACCTTC.

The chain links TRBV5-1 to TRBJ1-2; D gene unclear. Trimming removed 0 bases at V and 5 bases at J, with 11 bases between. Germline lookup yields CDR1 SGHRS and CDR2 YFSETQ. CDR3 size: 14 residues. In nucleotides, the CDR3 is TGCGCCAGCAGCTTGGCCTCGAAGGGATATGGCTACACCTTC. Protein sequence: CASSLASKGYGYTF.

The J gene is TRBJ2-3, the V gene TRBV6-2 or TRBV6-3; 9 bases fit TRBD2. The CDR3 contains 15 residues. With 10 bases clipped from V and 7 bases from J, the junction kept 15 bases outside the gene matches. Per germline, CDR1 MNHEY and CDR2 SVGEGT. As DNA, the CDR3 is TGTGCCAACAGCCCGCGACGCGGGGGGGTCAATACGCAGTATTTT. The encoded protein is CANSPRRGGVNTQYF.

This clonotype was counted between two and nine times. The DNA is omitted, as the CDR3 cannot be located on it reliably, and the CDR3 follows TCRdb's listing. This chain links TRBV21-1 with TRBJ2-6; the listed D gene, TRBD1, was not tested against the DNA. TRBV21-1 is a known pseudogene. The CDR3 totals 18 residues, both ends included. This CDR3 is CASSKTGNFGSGANVLTF.

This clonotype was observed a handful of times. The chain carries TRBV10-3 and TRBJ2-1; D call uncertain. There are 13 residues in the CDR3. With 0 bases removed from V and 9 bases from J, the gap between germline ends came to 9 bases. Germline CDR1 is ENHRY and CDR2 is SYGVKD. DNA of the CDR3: TGTGCCATCAGTGAGTCGAAAATGGGTGAGCAGTTCTTC. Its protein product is CAISESKMGEQFF.

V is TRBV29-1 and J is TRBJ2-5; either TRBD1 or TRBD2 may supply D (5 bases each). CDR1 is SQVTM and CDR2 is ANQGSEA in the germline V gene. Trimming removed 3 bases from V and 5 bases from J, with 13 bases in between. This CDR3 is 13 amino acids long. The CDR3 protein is CSVEGHRDETQYF. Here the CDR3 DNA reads TGCAGCGTTGAGGGCCATCGGGACGAGACCCAGTACTTC.